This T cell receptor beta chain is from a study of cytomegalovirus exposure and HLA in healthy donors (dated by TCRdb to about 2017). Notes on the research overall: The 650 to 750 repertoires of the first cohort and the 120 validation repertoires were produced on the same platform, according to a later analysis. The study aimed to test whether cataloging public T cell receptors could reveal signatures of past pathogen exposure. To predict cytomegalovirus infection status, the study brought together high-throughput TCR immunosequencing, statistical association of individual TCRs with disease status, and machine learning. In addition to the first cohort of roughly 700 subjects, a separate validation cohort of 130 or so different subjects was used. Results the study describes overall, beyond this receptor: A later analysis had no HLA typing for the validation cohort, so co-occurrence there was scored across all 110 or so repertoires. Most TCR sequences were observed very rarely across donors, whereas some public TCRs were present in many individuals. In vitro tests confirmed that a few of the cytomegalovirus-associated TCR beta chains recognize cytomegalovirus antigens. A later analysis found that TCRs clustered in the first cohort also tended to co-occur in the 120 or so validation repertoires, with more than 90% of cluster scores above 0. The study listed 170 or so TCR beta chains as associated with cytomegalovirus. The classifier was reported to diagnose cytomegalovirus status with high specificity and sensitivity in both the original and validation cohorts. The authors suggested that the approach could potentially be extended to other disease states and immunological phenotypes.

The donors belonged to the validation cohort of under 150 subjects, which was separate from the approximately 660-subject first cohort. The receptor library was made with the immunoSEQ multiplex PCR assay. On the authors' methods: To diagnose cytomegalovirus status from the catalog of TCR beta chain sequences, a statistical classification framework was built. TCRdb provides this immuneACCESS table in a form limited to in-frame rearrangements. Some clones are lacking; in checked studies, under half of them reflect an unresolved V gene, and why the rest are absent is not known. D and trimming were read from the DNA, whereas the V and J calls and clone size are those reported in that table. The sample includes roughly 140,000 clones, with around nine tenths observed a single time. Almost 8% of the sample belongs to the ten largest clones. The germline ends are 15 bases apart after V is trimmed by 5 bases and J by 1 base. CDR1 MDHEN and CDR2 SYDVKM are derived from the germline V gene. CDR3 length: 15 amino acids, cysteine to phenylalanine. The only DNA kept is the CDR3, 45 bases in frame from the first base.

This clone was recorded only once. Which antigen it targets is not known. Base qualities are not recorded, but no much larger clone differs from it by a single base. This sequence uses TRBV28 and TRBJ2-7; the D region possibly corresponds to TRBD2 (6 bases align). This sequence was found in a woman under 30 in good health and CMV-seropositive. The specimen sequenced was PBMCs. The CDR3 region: CASSVSGSLSYEQYF. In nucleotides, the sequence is TGTGCCAGCAGTGTGAGCGGGTCCTTATCCTACGAGCAGTACTTC.